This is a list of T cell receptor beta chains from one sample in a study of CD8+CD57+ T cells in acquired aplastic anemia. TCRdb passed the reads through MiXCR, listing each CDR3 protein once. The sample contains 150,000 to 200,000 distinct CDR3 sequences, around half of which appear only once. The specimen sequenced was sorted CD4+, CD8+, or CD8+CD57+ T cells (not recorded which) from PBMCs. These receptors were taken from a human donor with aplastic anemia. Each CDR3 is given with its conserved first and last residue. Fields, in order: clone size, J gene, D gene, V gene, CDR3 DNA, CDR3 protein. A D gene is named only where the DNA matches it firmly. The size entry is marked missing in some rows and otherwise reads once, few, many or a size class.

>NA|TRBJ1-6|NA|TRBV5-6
TGTGCCAGCAGCTCCGGGGCTGCCTATAATTCACCCCTCCACTTT
CASSSGAAYNSPLHF
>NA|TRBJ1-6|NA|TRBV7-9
TGTGCCAGCTGCAACCAACAGGGAGATCCCCTCCACTTT
CASCNQQGDPLHF
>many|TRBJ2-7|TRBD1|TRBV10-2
TGCGCCAGCCTTGGGGGACAGGGGTTTACCTCCTACGAGCAGTACTTC
CASLGGQGFTSYEQYF
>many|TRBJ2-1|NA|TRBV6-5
TGTGCCAGCAGGCCGGACGGCCATGAGCAGTTCTTC
CASRPDGHEQFF
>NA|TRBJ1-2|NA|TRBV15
TGTGCCACCAGCAATTTGGGGGAAACTTCCTATGGCTACACCTTC
CATSNLGETSYGYTF
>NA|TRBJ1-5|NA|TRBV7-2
TGTGCCAGCAGCTTTCCACAGAGCAATCAGCCCCAGCATTTT
CASSFPQSNQPQHF
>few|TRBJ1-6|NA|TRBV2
TGTGCCAGCAGTGGATTACAGGGTTCTAATTCACCCCTCCACTTT
CASSGLQGSNSPLHF
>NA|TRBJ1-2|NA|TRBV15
TGTGCCACCAGCAGGGACCGGGACACACATGGCTATGGCTACACCTTC
CATSRDRDTHGYGYTF
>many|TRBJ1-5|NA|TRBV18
TGTGCCAGCTCACGGGGTTTCCTTGGCAATCAGCCCCAGCATTTT
CASSRGFLGNQPQHF
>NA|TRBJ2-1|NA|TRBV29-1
TGCAGCGGTACCAACAATGAGCAGTTCTTC
CSGTNNEQFF
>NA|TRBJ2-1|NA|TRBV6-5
TGTGCCAGCAGTTTGACACTAGCCCCCCCGAGTAATGAGCAGTTCTTC
CASSLTLAPPSNEQFF
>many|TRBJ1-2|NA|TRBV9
TGTGCCAGCAGCGTAAACCCCATTACTAACTATGGCTACACCTTC
CASSVNPITNYGYTF
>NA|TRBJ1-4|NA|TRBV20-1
TGCAGTGCTAGTATGGGACCGGGGACTGAAAAACTGTTTTTT
CSASMGPGTEKLFF
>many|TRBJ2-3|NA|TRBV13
TGTGCCAGCAGCTCCAGGTGGCAGGCAGATACGCAGTATTTT
CASSSRWQADTQYF
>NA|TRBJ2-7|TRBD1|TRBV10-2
TGCGCCAGCATTTTAGACAGGGCCAGCTCCTACGAGCAGTACTTC
CASILDRASSYEQYF
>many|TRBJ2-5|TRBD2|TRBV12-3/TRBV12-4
TGTGCCAGCAGTTCTCAACTAGCGGCTCAAGAGACCCAGTACTTC
CASSSQLAAQETQYF
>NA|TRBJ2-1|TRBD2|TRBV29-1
TGCAGCGCCGGACTAGCCAATGAGCAGTTCTTC
CSAGLANEQFF
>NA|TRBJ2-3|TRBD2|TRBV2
TGTGCTAGAGATCTCGGCGGGAGTGTTGACGCAGATACGCAGTATTTT
CARDLGGSVDADTQYF
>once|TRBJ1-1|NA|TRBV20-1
TGCAGTGCTAGAAGACGGGGAATGAACACTGAAGCTTTCTTT
CSARRRGMNTEAFF
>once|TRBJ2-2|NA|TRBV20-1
TGCAGTGCTAGGCAGAGTTTTTGGGGGACTCGGAACACCGGGGAGCTGTTTTTT
CSARQSFWGTRNTGELFF
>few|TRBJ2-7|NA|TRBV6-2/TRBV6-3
TGTGCCAGCAGTTACTCGATTGGGACCGCCAACTACGAGCAGTACTTC
CASSYSIGTANYEQYF
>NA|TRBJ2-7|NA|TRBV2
TGTGCCAGCAGCACCGACAGTTACTCCTACGAGCAGTACTTC
CASSTDSYSYEQYF
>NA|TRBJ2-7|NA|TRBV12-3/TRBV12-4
TGTGCCAGCAGTTTTCAGGGTAGCTCCTACGAGCAGTACTTC
CASSFQGSSYEQYF
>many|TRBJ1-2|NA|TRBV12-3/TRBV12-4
TGTGCCAGCAGCATGCATGGGGGCTGGGATGGCTACACCTTC
CASSMHGGWDGYTF
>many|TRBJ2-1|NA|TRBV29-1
TGCAGCGTTGACGGCCATCGTGGCGGAGGAACTTCCTACAATGAGCAGTTCTTC
CSVDGHRGGGTSYNEQFF
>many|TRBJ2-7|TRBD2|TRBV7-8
TGTGCCAGCAGCTTGGGGGGGGACTACGAGCAGTACTTC
CASSLGGDYEQYF
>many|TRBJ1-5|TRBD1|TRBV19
TGTGCCAGTAGTACCCCCGGGACAGGGGGCTTTCAGCCCCAGCATTTT
CASSTPGTGGFQPQHF
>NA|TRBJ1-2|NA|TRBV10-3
TGTGCCATCAAAGGGGCTAACTATGGCTACACCTTC
CAIKGANYGYTF
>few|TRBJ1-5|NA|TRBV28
TGTGCCAGCGCTAATACAGGTAGCAATCAGCCCCAGCATTTT
CASANTGSNQPQHF
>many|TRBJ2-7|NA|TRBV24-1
TGTGCCACCAGTGACCGTCATTACACCTACTCCTACGAGCAGTACTTC
CATSDRHYTYSYEQYF
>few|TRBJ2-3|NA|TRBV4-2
TGTGCCAGCAGCCAAGATGAGGTGGGGCTAGTGGTACAAGATACGCAGTATTTT
CASSQDEVGLVVQDTQYF
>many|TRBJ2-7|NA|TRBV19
TGTGCCAGTAGTATAGGCACAGGCCCCTCCTACGAGCAGTACTTC
CASSIGTGPSYEQYF
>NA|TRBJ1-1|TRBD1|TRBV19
TGTGCCAGTAGTATGAAACAGGGGAGTACTGAAGCTTTCTTT
CASSMKQGSTEAFF
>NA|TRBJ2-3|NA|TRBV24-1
TGTGCCACCAGTGATTCAGAGGGAGGTCGGTTCCCCCCGCATACGCAGTATTTT
CATSDSEGGRFPPHTQYF
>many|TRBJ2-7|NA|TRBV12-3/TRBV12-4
TGTGCCAGCAGTTTATTGCCAGTCGAGCAGTACTTC
CASSLLPVEQYF
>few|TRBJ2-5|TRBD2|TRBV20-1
TGCAGTGCTACGGGACTAGCGGGGGAGACCCAGTACTTC
CSATGLAGETQYF
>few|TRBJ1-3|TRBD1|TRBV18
TGTGCCAGCTCACCGAGGGGACAGGGAACCTCTGGAAACACCATATATTTT
CASSPRGQGTSGNTIYF
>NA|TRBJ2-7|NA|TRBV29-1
TGCAGCGCCAGGACAGCCACTTCCTACGAGCAGTACTTC
CSARTATSYEQYF
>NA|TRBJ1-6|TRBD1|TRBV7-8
TGTGCCAGCAGCGAGAGACAGGGTGGCAATTCACCCCTCCACTTT
CASSERQGGNSPLHF
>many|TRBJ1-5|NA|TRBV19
TGTGCCAGTAGTATGGACGGGGCCCGCAATCAGCCCCAGCATTTT
CASSMDGARNQPQHF
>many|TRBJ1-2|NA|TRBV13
TGTGCCAGCAGCTTAGGGGAGGATGGCTACACCTTC
CASSLGEDGYTF